These T cell receptor beta chains were read from a single sample in a study of blood T cell repertoires in COVID-19. The protocol was immunoSEQ multiplex PCR, while the TCRdb copy is restricted to in-frame clones and leaves out a portion. The profile shows a few hundred thousand clones, roughly 87% of them singletons. Source material: peripheral blood. The receptor set was obtained from a young man with active or convalescent COVID-19. Each CDR3 is given with its conserved first and last residue. Each record gives: D gene, clone size, J gene, V gene, CDR3 protein, CDR3 DNA. D genes are given only for firm matches. Expanded clones get a size class; other rows say once, few or many, or leave the size out.

d_call: -
clone_size: -
j_call: TRBJ1-3
v_call: TRBV7-2
cdr3_aa: CASNPLSSGNTIYF
cdr3_nt: TGTGCCAGCAACCCTCTCAGCTCTGGAAACACCATATATTTT

d_call: -
clone_size: -
j_call: TRBJ2-3
v_call: TRBV7-6
cdr3_aa: CASSLTGSSTDTQYF
cdr3_nt: TGTGCCAGCAGCTTAACGGGGTCTAGCACAGATACGCAGTATTTT

d_call: -
clone_size: -
j_call: TRBJ1-4
v_call: TRBV5-1
cdr3_aa: CASSRDTDNEKLFF
cdr3_nt: TGCGCCAGCAGCCGGGACACCGATAATGAAAAACTGTTTTTT

d_call: -
clone_size: -
j_call: TRBJ2-1
v_call: TRBV25-1
cdr3_aa: CASSAYNEQFF
cdr3_nt: TGTGCCAGCAGTGCATACAATGAGCAGTTCTTC

d_call: TRBD2
clone_size: -
j_call: TRBJ2-5
v_call: TRBV24-1
cdr3_aa: CATSDSTGLAVQTQYF
cdr3_nt: TGTGCCACCAGTGATTCCACGGGACTAGCGGTACAGACCCAGTACTTC

d_call: TRBD1
clone_size: -
j_call: TRBJ2-6
v_call: TRBV5-1
cdr3_aa: CASRIGTGGPGANVLTF
cdr3_nt: TGCGCCAGCAGGATCGGGACAGGGGGGCCTGGGGCCAACGTCCTGACTTTC

d_call: -
clone_size: -
j_call: TRBJ1-2
v_call: TRBV28
cdr3_aa: CASRSGYAYGYTF
cdr3_nt: TGTGCCAGCAGGTCAGGGTATGCCTATGGCTACACCTTC

d_call: -
clone_size: -
j_call: TRBJ1-2
v_call: TRBV9
cdr3_aa: CASSEDRAGYTF
cdr3_nt: TGTGCCAGCAGTGAAGACCGAGCGGGCTACACCTTC

d_call: TRBD1
clone_size: -
j_call: TRBJ1-5
v_call: TRBV12-5
cdr3_aa: CASGGGQGRGQPQHF
cdr3_nt: TGTGCTAGTGGTGGGGGACAGGGAAGAGGGCAGCCCCAGCATTTT

d_call: TRBD2
clone_size: once
j_call: TRBJ2-1
v_call: TRBV6-4
cdr3_aa: CASSGELAAYNEQFF
cdr3_nt: TGTGCCAGCAGTGGTGAACTAGCGGCGTACAATGAGCAGTTCTTC

d_call: TRBD1
clone_size: once
j_call: TRBJ1-1
v_call: TRBV2
cdr3_aa: CASSDDRGWNTEAFF
cdr3_nt: TGTGCCAGCAGTGACGACAGGGGGTGGAACACTGAAGCTTTCTTT

d_call: -
clone_size: -
j_call: TRBJ1-2
v_call: TRBV5-1
cdr3_aa: CASSLKSGGDYGYTF
cdr3_nt: TGCGCCAGCAGCTTGAAGTCAGGAGGGGACTATGGCTACACCTTC